This T cell receptor (beta chain) came from a study of OX40 agonist ivuxolimab in advanced cancers. Across the whole study: Of mixed ages from about 20 to 90 and averaging approximately 60 years, the group was roughly 85% male. People who had prior anti-PD-1, anti-PD-L1 or anti-CTLA-4 therapy could take part, and under 50% had some. General study results and limits: The study found among the lowest clonal expansion in partial responders at 0.1-3.0 mg/kg. At 0.1 to 3.0 mg/kg, clonal expansion of CD4+ and CD8+ blood T cells had occurred by week 6.

The CDR3 has 15 amino acids. V was clipped by 2 bases and J by 4 bases, with 13 bases between them. Germline loops: CDR1 KGHSH, CDR2 LQKENI. Worth noting for this clone: The antigen is not known.

The table came from immunoSEQ multiplex PCR; TCRdb's copy has only in-frame clones and leaves some out. The table lists 60,000 to 75,000 clones, 80% to 85% of them singletons. This TCR came from an adult with an advanced solid tumor such as melanoma, head and neck, liver or kidney cancer. This material consisted of CD4+ or CD8+ T cells sorted from blood, taken in a trial of the OX40 agonist ivuxolimab. The chain links TRBV18 to TRBJ2-3, with a weak D call TRBD2 (6 bases). In DNA form, the CDR3 reads TGTGCCAGCTCACCAGACCGGGAGCGTCCAGATACGCAGTATTTT. As protein: CASSPDRERPDTQYF.